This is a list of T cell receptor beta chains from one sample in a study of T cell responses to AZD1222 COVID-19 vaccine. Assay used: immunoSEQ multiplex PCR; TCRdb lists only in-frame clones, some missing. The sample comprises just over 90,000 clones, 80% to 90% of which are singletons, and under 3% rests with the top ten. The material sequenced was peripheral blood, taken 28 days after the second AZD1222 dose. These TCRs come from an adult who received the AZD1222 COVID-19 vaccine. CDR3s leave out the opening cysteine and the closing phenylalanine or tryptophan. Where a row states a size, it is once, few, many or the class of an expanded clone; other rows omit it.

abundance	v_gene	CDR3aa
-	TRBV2	ASSAGQGTDTQY
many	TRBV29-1	SVWGPTGQGAETQY
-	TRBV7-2	ASSLRLAVDSYNEQF
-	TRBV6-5	ASTGRDRATDTQY
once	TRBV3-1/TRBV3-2	ASSQWVGSFSGNTIY
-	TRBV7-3	ASSTGLAGGTDTQY
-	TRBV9	ASSVGGGTGPDNEQF
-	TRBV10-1	ASSGLAGDGNEQF
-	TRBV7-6	ASSLQAGGITEAF
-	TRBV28	ASNTFGGLWGNQPQH
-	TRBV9	ASSVVTSPVGDTQY
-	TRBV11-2	ASSLGGQGGTYEQY
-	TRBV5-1	ASTMAGPNSYNEQF
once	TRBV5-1	ASSLASGTGYEQY
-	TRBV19	ASSIGRRDNEKLF
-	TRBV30	AWNELNYGYT
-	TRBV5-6	ASTPGQGHGELF
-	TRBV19	ASSMGDANYGYT
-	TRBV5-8	ASSRVGTYTEAF
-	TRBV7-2	ASSLGRSNYGYT
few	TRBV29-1	SVIRGTEAF
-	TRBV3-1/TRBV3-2	ASSQVVRTTQY
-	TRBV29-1	SVEANYGYT
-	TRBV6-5	ASSTTGGPEAF
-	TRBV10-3	AISATEGGYT
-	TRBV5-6	ASSLGGRVRGTGELF
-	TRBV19	ASSKTTGGPYEQY
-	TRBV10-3	ASRTGTGNYGYT
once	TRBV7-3	ASSLDAGGIDEQY